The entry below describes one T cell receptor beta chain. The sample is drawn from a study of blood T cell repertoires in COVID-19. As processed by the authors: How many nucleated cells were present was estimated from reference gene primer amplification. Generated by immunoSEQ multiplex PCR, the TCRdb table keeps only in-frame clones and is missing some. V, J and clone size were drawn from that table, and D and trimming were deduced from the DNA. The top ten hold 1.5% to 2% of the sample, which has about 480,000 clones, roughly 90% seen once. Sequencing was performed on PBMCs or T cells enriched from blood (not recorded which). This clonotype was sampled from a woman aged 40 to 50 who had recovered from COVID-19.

The CDR3 region has the DNA TGCGCCAGCAGCCCCTTAGATAGCGGGAGTGGAGAGACCCAGTACTTC. As protein: CASSPLDSGSGETQYF. The chain joins TRBV5-1 to TRBJ2-5, with 9 bases matching TRBD2. V lost 4 bases and J lost 4; bases outside the gene matches: 11. The CDR3 totals 16 residues. Germline lookup yields CDR1 SGHRS and CDR2 YFSETQ.